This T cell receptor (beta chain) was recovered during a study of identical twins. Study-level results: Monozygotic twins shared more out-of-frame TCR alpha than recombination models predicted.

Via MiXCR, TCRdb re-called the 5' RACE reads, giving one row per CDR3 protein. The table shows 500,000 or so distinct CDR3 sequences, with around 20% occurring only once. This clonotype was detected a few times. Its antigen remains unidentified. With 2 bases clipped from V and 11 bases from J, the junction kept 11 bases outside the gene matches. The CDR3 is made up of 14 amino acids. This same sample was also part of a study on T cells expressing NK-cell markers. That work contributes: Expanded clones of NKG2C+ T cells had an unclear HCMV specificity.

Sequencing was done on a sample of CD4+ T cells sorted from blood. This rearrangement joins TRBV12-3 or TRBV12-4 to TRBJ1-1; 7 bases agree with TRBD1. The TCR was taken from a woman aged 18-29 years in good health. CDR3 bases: TGTGCCAGCAGTTTAATTGGGACAGTCCCAACCGCTTTCTTT. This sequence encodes CASSLIGTVPTAFF.